Sequencing of this T cell receptor (beta chain) was carried out in a study of graft-versus-host responses after intestinal transplantation. Study background: Anti-thymocyte globulin served as induction for all recipients, who then took tacrolimus and steroids for two to three years. Study observations and caveats: Allografts of patients with graft-donor T cell macrochimerism showed high graft-versus-host to host-versus-graft clone ratios. An association linked early post-transplant HvG declines with peak circulating GvH clone levels. GvH clones were found in recipient marrow; some appeared first in ileum or blood.

V gave up 10 bases and J gave up 6 bases; unmatched junction bases: 9. The germline CDR1 and CDR2 sequences are SEHNR and FQNEAQ (reference sequence). The CDR3 contains 15 residues. As concerns this clone: Its specificity is unknown.

Here immunoSEQ multiplex PCR was the method, and the copy in TCRdb shows in-frame clones only, minus some. The profile shows some 86,000 clones, 90% to 95% of them singletons. This receptor was obtained from a human donor who received an intestinal transplant. The sequencing used unstimulated CD8+ T cells sorted from spleen or lymph node cells, collected before intestinal transplant. The chain uses TRBV7-9 and TRBJ2-2; TRBD1 aligns across 12 bases. The CDR3 loop reads CATDLGQGAPGELFF. CDR3 nucleotides: TGTGCCACCGACCTGGGACAGGGGGCGCCCGGGGAGCTGTTTTTT.